This T cell receptor (beta chain) was profiled in a study of T cells after yellow fever vaccination. TCR cDNA was made by 5'RACE template switching, adding a universal primer site and UMIs. TCRdb analysed the 5' RACE reads with MiXCR anew, one entry per CDR3 protein. This sample has about 340,000 distinct CDR3 sequences; 3% to 4.5% occur once, and the top ten carry 20% to 25%. Regarding this clonotype: Its target is unknown.

General study points: Repertoires sorted by FACS could include abundant clonotypes that are contaminants from the bulk population. Primary-vaccination clones mostly resurfaced post-booster (about 96% CD4, about 87% CD8). Some clonotypes, a small share, were shared between CD4 and CD8 compartments.

The CDR3 is 12 residues long. After removal of 3 bases from V and 10 bases from J, the junction contained 4 bases not matched to a gene. Germline lookup yields CDR1 MGHRA and CDR2 YSYEKL. The receptor's source is a man between 18 and 29 years old who received the YFV17D yellow fever vaccine. The chain joins TRBV4-1 to TRBJ2-5; 8 bases fit TRBD2. Sequencing used PBMCs, obtained 5 days after the yellow fever booster vaccination. The CDR3 loop reads CASSQPGLVQYF. The CDR3 coding sequence is TGCGCCAGCAGCCAGCCGGGACTAGTCCAGTACTTC.